This TCR beta chain was identified in a study of long-term antiretroviral therapy in people with HIV. Sequencing relied on immunoSEQ assay v3.0, run at survey level. TCRdb's copy holds only in-frame clones and misses some; the assay was immunoSEQ multiplex PCR. Found here are 20,000 or so clones, approximately 83% of them singletons; the top ten hold approximately 10%. Study outcomes and limitations: Repertoires from HIV showed CDR3 length ranges narrower than those of controls.

On this clone itself: No antigen is known for it.

Per donor, a minimum of one pre-ART and a minimum of two post-ART PBMC samples were available. The CDR3 loop spans 15 amino acids. Trimming removed 0 bases at V and 5 bases at J, with 13 bases between. Germline V gene lookup returns CDR1 LNHDA and CDR2 SQIVND (reference sequence). This chain joins TRBV19 and TRBJ1-1, with D possibly being TRBD1 (5 bases). The source is a man younger than 35 with HIV. The material was unsorted PBMCs, obtained 0.5 years before starting antiretroviral therapy. Written as DNA, the CDR3 is TGTGCCAGTAGTATAGATTGGCAGGGAGGAACTGAAGCTTTCTTT. Translating gives CASSIDWQGGTEAFF.